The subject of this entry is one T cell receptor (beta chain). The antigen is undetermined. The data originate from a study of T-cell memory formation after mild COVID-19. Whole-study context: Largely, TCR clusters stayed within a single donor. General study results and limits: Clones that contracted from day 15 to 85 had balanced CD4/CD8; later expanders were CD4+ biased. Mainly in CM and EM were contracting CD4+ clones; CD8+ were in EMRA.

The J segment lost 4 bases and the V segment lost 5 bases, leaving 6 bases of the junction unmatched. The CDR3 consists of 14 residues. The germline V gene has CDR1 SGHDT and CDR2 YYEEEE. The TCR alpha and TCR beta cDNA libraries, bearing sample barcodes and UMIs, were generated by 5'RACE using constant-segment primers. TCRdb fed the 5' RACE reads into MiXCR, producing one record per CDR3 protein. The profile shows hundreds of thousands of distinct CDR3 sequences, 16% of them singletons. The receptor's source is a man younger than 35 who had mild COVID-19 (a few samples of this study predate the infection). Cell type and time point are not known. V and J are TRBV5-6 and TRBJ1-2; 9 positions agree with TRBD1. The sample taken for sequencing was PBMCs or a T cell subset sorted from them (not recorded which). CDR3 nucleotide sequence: TGTGCCAGCAGTCCAACAGGGGGCACCTATGGCTACACCTTC. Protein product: CASSPTGGTYGYTF. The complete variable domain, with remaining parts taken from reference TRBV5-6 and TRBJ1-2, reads DAGVTQSPTHLIKTRGQQVTLRCSPKSGHDTVSWYQQALGQGPQFIFQYYEEEERQRGNFPDRFSGHQFPNYSSELNVNALLLGDSALYLCASSPTGGTYGYTFGSGTRLTVV.